The entry that follows covers one TCR beta chain sequence. Its specificity is not known. It was RNA transcripts that yielded the amplified TCR beta CDR3 regions. The TCR CDR3 was amplified in a first-round RT-PCR using the HTBI primer set. TCRdb processed the multiplex PCR reads anew with MiXCR; each CDR3 protein has one entry. The data contain more than 300,000 distinct CDR3 sequences, around 15% of them singletons. The length of the CDR3 is 15 residues. Germline CDR1 SEHNR, CDR2 FQNEAQ (reference sequence). V shed 1 base and J shed 7 bases, with 16 bases lying between them. PBMCs were derived from approximately 10 ml fresh peripheral blood. The entry originates in a study of T cells in Graves' hyperthyroidism and ophthalmopathy. Whole-study context: Before treatment of any kind, peripheral blood was taken at initial diagnosis. Study-level results: The model foresaw ophthalmopathy a median about 6.5 months prior to onset.

The sample taken for sequencing was blood. The receptor's source is a woman in her twenties or thirties with Graves' ophthalmopathy. The chain carries TRBV7-9 and TRBJ2-5; D may be TRBD2 (6 bases). This chain's CDR3 is CASSLVLDWGGTQYF. DNA of the CDR3: TGTGCCAGCAGCTTAGTTCTGGACTGGGGAGGGACCCAGTACTTC.